Presented here are 20 T cell receptor beta chains from one specimen sequenced in a study of blood T cell repertoires in COVID-19. Clones were read by immunoSEQ multiplex PCR, and TCRdb kept only the in-frame ones, dropping some. The repertoire has 110,000 to 150,000 clones, 86% of them found once; the top ten carry 4.3%. The sequenced material came from PBMCs or T cells enriched from blood (not recorded which). Every receptor here comes from a man over 45 who had recovered from COVID-19.

V gene TRBV28 combines with J gene TRBJ1-1; D gene unclear. The germline gives CDR1 MDHEN, CDR2 SYDVKM. CDR3 length: 15 residues. V was shortened by 2 bases and J by 11 bases, with 21 bases between the two germline ends. CDR3 sequence (DNA): TGTGCCAGCAGTTTAAGTACGGGATCAAGATTTGAGGCTTTCTTT. Amino acids: CASSLSTGSRFEAFF. Full variable domain (rest looked up from reference TRBV28 and TRBJ1-1): DVKVTQSSRYLVKRTGEKVFLECVQDMDHENMFWYRQDPGLGLRLIYFSYDVKMKEKGDIPEGYSVSREKKERFSLILESASTNQTSMYLCASSLSTGSRFEAFFGQGTRLTVV.

This chain links TRBV24-1 with TRBJ1-5; 7 bases match TRBD1. Germline trimming cut 7 bases from V and 4 bases from J; bases unmatched to any gene: 6. The CDR3 covers 14 residues. CDR1 is KGHDR, CDR2 SFDVKD, per germline. CDR3 nucleotides: TGTGCCACCAGCGGGACAGCACTAAATCAGCCCCAGCATTTT. This encodes CATSGTALNQPQHF.

The chain has TRBV25-1 and TRBJ1-4; 7 nucleotides align to TRBD1. V shed 5 bases, J shed 8 bases, and the junction held 11 bases outside the gene matches. The CDR3 loop spans 15 amino acids. Per germline, CDR1 MGHDK and CDR2 SYGVNS. CDR3 sequence reads: CASSPLTGLWEKLFF. The CDR3 DNA reads as TGTGCCAGCAGTCCACTGACAGGGTTATGGGAAAAACTGTTTTTT.

CDR3 in amino acids: CAIWHGVMNTEAFF. In DNA, the CDR3 is TGTGCCATCTGGCACGGGGTTATGAACACTGAAGCTTTCTTT. The chain employs TRBV10-3 and TRBJ1-1; no clear D gene. CDR3 length: 14 residues. Germline V lookup: CDR1 ENHRY, CDR2 SYGVKD. Deletions cut 8 bases from V and 0 bases from J, with 13 bases between.

V usage is TRBV6-1 and J usage is TRBJ2-7; D might be TRBD1 (5 bases). This CDR3 has 14 amino acids. The V gene's germline CDR1 is MNHNS and CDR2 SASEGT. Trimming took off 0 bases at V and 2 bases at J, with 8 bases between the two ends. The CDR3 reads CASSEAGVTYEQYF. The CDR3 coding sequence is TGTGCCAGCAGTGAAGCAGGGGTAACCTACGAGCAGTACTTC.

This rearrangement joins TRBV9 to TRBJ2-1, with 8 bases lining up with TRBD2. CDR1 and CDR2 (germline): SGDLS, YYNGEE. The CDR3 is 17 residues long. After removal of 3 bases from V and 4 bases from J, the junction contained 12 bases not matched to a gene. The CDR3 region has the DNA TGTGCCAGCAGCGGATCCTTGGCGGGGGGCCGATACAATGAGCAGTTCTTC. It is translated as CASSGSLAGGRYNEQFF. The variable domain in full, with the rest retrieved from reference TRBV9 and TRBJ2-1, is DSGVTQTPKHLITATGQRVTLRCSPRSGDLSVYWYQQSLDQGLQFLIQYYNGEERAKGNILERFSAQQFPDLHSELNLSSLELGDSALYFCASSGSLAGGRYNEQFFGPGTRLTVL.

This chain joins TRBV18 and TRBJ1-5; D perhaps matches TRBD1 (5 bases). This CDR3 is built from 17 residues. The V end lost 3 bases, the J end lost 0 bases, and 15 bases lay between the germline ends. CDR1 is KGHSH and CDR2 is LQKENI in the germline V gene. CDR3 loop: CASSPRDPQNSNQPQHF. Here the CDR3 DNA reads TGTGCCAGCTCACCGCGGGACCCACAAAATAGCAATCAGCCCCAGCATTTT.

V gene TRBV7-2 combines with J gene TRBJ1-1, with D possibly TRBD1 on 6 matching bases. CDR3 length equals 17 residues. Per germline, CDR1 SGHTA and CDR2 FQGNSA. V lost 0 bases to trimming and J lost 4 bases, with 18 bases between them. CDR3 in DNA: TGTGCCAGCAGCTTAGCAATGGGGGCAGGGCTGGTCACTGAAGCTTTCTTT. Residues: CASSLAMGAGLVTEAFF.

This chain uses TRBV28 with TRBJ2-3; perhaps TRBD2 as D (6 bases). Germline V gene lookup returns CDR1 MDHEN and CDR2 SYDVKM. Trimming stripped 6 bases from V and 8 bases from J, with 21 bases between. This CDR3 has 15 residues. The CDR3 loop reads CASSPTSGGVGTQYF. CDR3 nucleotide sequence: TGTGCCAGCAGCCCGACTAGTGGGGGAGTAGGTACGCAGTATTTT.

J is TRBJ1-2 and V is TRBV29-1; D gene unclear. Per germline, CDR1 SQVTM and CDR2 ANQGSEA. The CDR3 contains 12 residues. V lost 4 bases and J lost 1, with 7 bases in between. The CDR3 DNA is TGCAGCGTTGGAGGGATTAACTATGGCTACACCTTC. Its translation: CSVGGINYGYTF.

This chain connects TRBV5-1 to TRBJ1-2; D is possibly TRBD1 (6 bases). V lost 3 bases, J lost 6 bases, and 15 bases lay in between. The CDR3 consists of 14 residues. Germline CDR1 reads SGHRS; CDR2 reads YFSETQ. The CDR3 DNA follows: TGCGCCAGCAGCTCCCGGGACACACGCCATGGCTACACCTTC. It codes for CASSSRDTRHGYTF.

This clone was detected only a few times. The chain combines TRBV7-9 with TRBJ2-3, with 7 bases lining up with TRBD1. The CDR3 runs 15 residues. Looked up from germline, CDR1 is SEHNR and CDR2 is FQNEAQ (reference sequence). Germline trimming cut 5 bases from V and 2 bases from J; bases unmatched to any gene: 7. CDR3 amino acids: CASSPGQALTDTQYF. For the CDR3, the DNA is TGTGCCAGCAGCCCTGGACAGGCGCTCACAGATACGCAGTATTTT.

The chain is built from TRBV18 and TRBJ2-2, with D uncertain. Deletions cut 2 bases from V and 8 bases from J, with 9 bases between. The CDR3 runs 13 residues. Germline CDR1 is KGHSH and CDR2 is LQKENI. The DNA of the CDR3 is TGTGCCAGCTCACCAGTGGCGCGGGGGGAGCTGTTTTTT. As protein: CASSPVARGELFF.

The V gene is TRBV7-8, the J gene TRBJ2-5, with 8 bases that match TRBD1. Per the germline V gene, CDR1 is SGHVS and CDR2 is FQNEAQ. This CDR3 is 18 amino acids long. V shed 3 bases, J shed 2 bases, and the junction held 14 bases outside the gene matches. The CDR3 sequence is CASSFARPVRDRQETQYF. For the CDR3, the DNA is TGTGCCAGCAGCTTCGCTCGTCCTGTCCGGGACAGGCAAGAGACCCAGTACTTC.

The gene calls are TRBV28 and TRBJ1-3, with D uncertain. The V and J ends lost 2 bases and 8 bases respectively, with 10 bases between them. CDR1 is MDHEN, CDR2 SYDVKM, per germline. The CDR3 contains 13 residues. The CDR3 region is CASSLRSGYTIYF. CDR3 nucleotides: TGTGCCAGCAGTTTACGGTCGGGGTACACCATATATTTT.

The CDR3 nucleotides are TGTGCCAGACGGGAGACAAGTAATGAAAAACTGTTTTTT. Encoded protein: CARRETSNEKLFF. V usage is TRBV2 and J usage is TRBJ1-4; D gene unclear. Germline CDR1 is SNHLY and CDR2 is FYNNEI. This CDR3 comprises 13 residues. V was pared by 9 bases and J by 4 bases, with 12 bases between.

This chain uses TRBV5-1 with TRBJ1-2; 8 nucleotides agree with TRBD1. Germline V CDR1 and CDR2: SGHRS, YFSETQ. The CDR3 consists of 14 residues. The J segment lost 2 bases and the V segment lost 1 base, leaving 1 base of the junction unmatched. CDR3: CASSLQGANYGYTF. The CDR3 DNA follows: TGCGCCAGCAGCTTGCAGGGGGCAAACTATGGCTACACCTTC. Drawing the rest from reference TRBV5-1 and TRBJ1-2, the complete variable domain is KAGVTQTPRYLIKTRGQQVTLSCSPISGHRSVSWYQQTPGQGLQFLFEYFSETQRNKGNFPGRFSGRQFSNSRSEMNVSTLELGDSALYLCASSLQGANYGYTFGSGTRLTVV.

The genes are TRBV7-2 and TRBJ1-2; no definite D call. Trimming removed 5 bases from V and 3 bases from J, with 10 bases in between. Per germline, CDR1 SGHTA and CDR2 FQGNSA. This CDR3 spans 13 amino acids. The CDR3 region has the DNA TGTGCCAGCAGCCTCGACACTTACTATGGCTACACCTTC. Its protein product is CASSLDTYYGYTF. The variable domain in full, with the rest retrieved from reference TRBV7-2 and TRBJ1-2, is GAGVSQSPSNKVTEKGKDVELRCDPISGHTALYWYRQSLGQGLEFLIYFQGNSAPDKSGLPSDRFSAERTGGSVSTLTIQRTQQEDSAVYLCASSLDTYYGYTFGSGTRLTVV.

The V call is TRBV11-2, the J call TRBJ1-5; D is uncertain. CDR3 length: 13 amino acids. Germline V gene sequence: CDR1 SGHAT, CDR2 FQNNGV. V dropped 2 bases and J dropped 6 bases, with 8 bases sitting between them. The CDR3 DNA reads as TGTGCCAGCAGCTTAACCGGTGGTCAGCCCCAGCATTTT. It encodes CASSLTGGQPQHF.

The chain recombines TRBV28 with TRBJ1-1; 7 bases are a match to TRBD1. The germline gives CDR1 MDHEN, CDR2 SYDVKM. The CDR3 contains 12 residues. With V trimmed by 7 bases and J by 4 bases, 3 bases remained unmatched. The CDR3 sequence is CASNYRGTEAFF. CDR3 bases: TGTGCCAGCAACTACAGGGGCACTGAAGCTTTCTTT.